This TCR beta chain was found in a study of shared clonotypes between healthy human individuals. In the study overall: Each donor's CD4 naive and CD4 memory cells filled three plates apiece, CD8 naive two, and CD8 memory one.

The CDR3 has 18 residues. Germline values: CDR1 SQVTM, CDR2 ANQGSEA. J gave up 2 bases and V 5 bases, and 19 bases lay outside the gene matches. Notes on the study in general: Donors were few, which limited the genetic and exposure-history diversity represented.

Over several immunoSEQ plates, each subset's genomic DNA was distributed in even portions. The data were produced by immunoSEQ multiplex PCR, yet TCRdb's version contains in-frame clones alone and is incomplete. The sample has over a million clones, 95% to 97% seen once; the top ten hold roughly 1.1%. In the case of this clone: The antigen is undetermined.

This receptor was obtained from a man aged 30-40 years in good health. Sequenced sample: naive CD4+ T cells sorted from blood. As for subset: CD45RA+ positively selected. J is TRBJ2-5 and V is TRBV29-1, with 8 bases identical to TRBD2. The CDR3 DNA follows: TGCAGCGTTCCCGCGGGGGGCGGAGCGGGAGTGTTGCAAGAGACCCAGTACTTC. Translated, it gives CSVPAGGGAGVLQETQYF.